This T cell receptor beta chain was captured in a study of regulatory T cells in long-lasting Graves disease. Study outcomes and limitations: Persistent patients had a count of shared public clonotypes (approximately 3,000) that exceeded that of new patients (around 1,000). Preferential use of TRBV28, TRBJ1-2 and TRBJ2-5 was seen in persistent disease. Persistent Graves' patients showed less TCR diversity than newly diagnosed patients showed.

Arm-PCR of CDR3 regions and iRepertoire HTBI primers were used to build TCR beta libraries. Each CDR3 protein gets one entry after TCRdb re-called the multiplex PCR reads with MiXCR. In the table there are 450,000 or so distinct CDR3 sequences, less than 25% of which are singletons. Comment on this clonotype: The antigen is not known.

The CDR3 extends over 17 amino acids. Losses at the gene ends were 0 bases for V and 4 bases for J; bases not matched to a gene: 8. Germline CDR1 SGDLS, CDR2 YYNGEE. As for time point: persistent/refractory GD, antithyroid drugs over 5 years with positive TRAb. Making the TCR library involved RNA that had been extracted from PBMCs. Peripheral blood, at roughly 8.4 milliliters, went into EDTA tubes. This specimen consisted of peripheral blood mononuclear cells (PBMCs), obtained when the disease was refractory, from a patient treated with antithyroid drugs. This clonotype was sampled from a female donor with Graves disease. This chain links TRBV9 with TRBJ2-5; 11 bases are shared with TRBD2. The CDR3 loop is CASSVGFSGGAGETQYF. CDR3 DNA: TGTGCCAGCAGCGTAGGGTTTAGCGGGGGGGCAGGAGAGACCCAGTACTTC.